A single TCR beta chain is shown here with its context. The CDR3 spans 14 residues. The germline V gene has CDR1 KGHSH and CDR2 LQKENI. The V and J ends lost 6 bases and 9 bases respectively, with 15 bases between them. This entry belongs to a study of T cells after posttransplantation cyclophosphamide. Repertoires were generated with immunoSEQ multiplex PCR, while TCRdb's copy carries only in-frame clones and drops some. The repertoire holds roughly 18,000 clones, with approximately 87% as singletons. The sample consisted of memory CD4+ T cells sorted from blood. This TCR came from a man younger than 45 in good health and a related stem cell transplant donor. The chain joins TRBV18 to TRBJ1-6; D gene uncertain. CDR3 nucleotides: TGTGCCAGCTCTCGGGTCCGACGAGGTTCACCCCTCCACTTT. This encodes CASSRVRRGSPLHF.